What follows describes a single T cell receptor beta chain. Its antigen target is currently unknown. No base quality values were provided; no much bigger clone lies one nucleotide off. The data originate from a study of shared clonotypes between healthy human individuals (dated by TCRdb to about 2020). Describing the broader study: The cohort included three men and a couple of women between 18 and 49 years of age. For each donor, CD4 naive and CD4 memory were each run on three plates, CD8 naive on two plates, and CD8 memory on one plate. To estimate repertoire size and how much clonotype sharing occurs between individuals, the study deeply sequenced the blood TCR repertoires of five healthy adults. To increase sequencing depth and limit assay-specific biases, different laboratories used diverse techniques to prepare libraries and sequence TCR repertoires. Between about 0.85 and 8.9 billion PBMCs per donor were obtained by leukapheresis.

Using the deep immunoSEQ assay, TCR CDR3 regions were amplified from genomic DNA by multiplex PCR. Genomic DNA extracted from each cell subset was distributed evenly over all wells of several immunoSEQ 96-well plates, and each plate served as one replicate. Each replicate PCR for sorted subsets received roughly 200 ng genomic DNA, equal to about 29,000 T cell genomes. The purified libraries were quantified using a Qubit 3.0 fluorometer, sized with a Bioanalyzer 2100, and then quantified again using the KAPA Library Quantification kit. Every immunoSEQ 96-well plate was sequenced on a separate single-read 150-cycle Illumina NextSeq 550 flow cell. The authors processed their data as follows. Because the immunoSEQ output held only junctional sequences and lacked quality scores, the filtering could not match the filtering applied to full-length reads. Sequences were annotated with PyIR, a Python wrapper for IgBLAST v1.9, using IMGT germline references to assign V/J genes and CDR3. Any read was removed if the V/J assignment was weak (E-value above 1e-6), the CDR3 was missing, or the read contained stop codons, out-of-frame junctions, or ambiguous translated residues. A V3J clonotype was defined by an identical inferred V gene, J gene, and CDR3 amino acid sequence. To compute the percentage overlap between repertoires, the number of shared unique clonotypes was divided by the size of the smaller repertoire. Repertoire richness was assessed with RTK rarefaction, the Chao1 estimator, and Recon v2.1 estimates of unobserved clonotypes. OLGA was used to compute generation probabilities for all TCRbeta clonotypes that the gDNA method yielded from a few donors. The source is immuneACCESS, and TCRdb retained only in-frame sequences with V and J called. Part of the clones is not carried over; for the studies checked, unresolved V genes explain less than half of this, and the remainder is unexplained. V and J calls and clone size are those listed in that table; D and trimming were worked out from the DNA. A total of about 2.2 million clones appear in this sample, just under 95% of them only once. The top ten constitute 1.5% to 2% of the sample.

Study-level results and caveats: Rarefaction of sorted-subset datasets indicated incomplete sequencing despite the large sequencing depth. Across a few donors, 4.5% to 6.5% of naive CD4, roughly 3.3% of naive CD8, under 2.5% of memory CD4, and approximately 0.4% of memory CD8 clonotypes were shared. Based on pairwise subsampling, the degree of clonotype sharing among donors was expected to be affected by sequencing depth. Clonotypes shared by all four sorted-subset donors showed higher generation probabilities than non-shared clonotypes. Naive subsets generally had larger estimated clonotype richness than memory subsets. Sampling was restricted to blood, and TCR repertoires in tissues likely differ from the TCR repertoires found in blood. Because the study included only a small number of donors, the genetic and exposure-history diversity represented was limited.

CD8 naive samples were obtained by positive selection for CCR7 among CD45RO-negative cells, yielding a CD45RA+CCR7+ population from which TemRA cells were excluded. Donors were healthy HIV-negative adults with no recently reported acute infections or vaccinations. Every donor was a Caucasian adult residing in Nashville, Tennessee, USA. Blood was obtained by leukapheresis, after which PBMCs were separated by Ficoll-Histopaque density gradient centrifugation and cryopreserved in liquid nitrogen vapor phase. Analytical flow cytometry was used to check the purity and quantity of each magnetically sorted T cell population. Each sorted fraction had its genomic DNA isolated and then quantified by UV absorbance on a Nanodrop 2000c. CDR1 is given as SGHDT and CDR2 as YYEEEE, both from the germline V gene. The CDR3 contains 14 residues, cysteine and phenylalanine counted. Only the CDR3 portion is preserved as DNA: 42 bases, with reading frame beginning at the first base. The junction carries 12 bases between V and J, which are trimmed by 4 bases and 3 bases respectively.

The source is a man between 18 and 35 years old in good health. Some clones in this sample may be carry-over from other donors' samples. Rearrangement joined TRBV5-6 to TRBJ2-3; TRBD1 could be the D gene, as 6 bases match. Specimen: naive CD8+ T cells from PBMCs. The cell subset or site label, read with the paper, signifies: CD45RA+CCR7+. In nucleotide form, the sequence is TGTGCCAGCAGCGACCAGGGGCGGACAGATACGCAGTATTTT. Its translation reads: CASSDQGRTDTQYF.